This note documents a single T cell receptor (beta chain) sequence. The sample is drawn from a study of neoadjuvant anti-PD-1 for oral cavity cancer. Method: immunoSEQ multiplex PCR; TCRdb's copy keeps in-frame clones and lacks some. The data hold approximately 10,000 clones, with around three fifths observed a single time. CDR3 length equals 14 residues. V shed 0 bases and J shed 6 bases, with 12 bases lying between them. CDR1 and CDR2 (germline): SGDLS, YYNGEE. This sample's time point: after neoadjuvant nivolumab, at surgical resection. This TCR was sampled from a person between 40 and 79 years old with oral cavity squamous cell carcinoma. The V call is TRBV9, the J call TRBJ1-1; TRBD1 is a possible D gene (5 bases). The sample in question was tumor tissue, obtained after nivolumab (anti-PD-1) treatment. The CDR3, as DNA: TGTGCCAGCAGCGTAGCCGCAGGAGGGGCTGAAGCTTTCTTT. It encodes CASSVAAGGAEAFF.